This T cell receptor (beta chain) was found in a study of spatial heterogeneity in lung cancer. TCRdb redid the calling of the 5' RACE reads with MiXCR, one entry per CDR3 protein. The sample shows approximately 12,000 distinct CDR3 sequences, roughly 6.2% of them seen only once. This CDR3 spans 15 amino acids. V was clipped by 6 bases and J by 7 bases, with 19 bases between them. The time point here: sample taken at primary tumor resection. Whole RNA came from tumor, nontumor lung or frozen PBMC and was sequenced without being sorted. Samples came from roughly 70 TRACERx patients with untreated early-stage lung cancer. In regard to this clonotype: This beta chain represents an off-target read in a library built for alpha chains; its size is of limited meaning.

The source was normal lung tissue next to the tumor, collected at surgery. The source of this sequence is a male donor with early-stage non-small cell lung cancer. This rearrangement joins TRBV12-3 or TRBV12-4 to TRBJ2-4; D is ambiguous. The CDR3 DNA reads as TGTGCCAGCAGCGGCCCGGGTGGAGCTGGGAACATTCAGTACTTC. Amino acid sequence: CASSGPGGAGNIQYF.